The 9 T cell receptor beta chains given below trace back to one sample, sequenced in a study of shared clonotypes between healthy human individuals. Profiled with immunoSEQ multiplex PCR; TCRdb holds only in-frame clones, not every one. The sample has fewer than 1.8 million clones; approximately 98.5% are singletons. The sequenced sample consisted of naive CD4+ T cells sorted from blood. Subset of the sample: CD45RA+ positively selected. All receptors come from a man aged 25 to 40 in good health.

The chain carries TRBV7-9 and TRBJ2-3; the D gene is possibly TRBD2 (5 bases). CDR3 length: 13 residues. CDR1 and CDR2 (germline): SEHNR, FQNEAQ (reference sequence). V lost 5 bases and J 2 bases, leaving 8 bases between the germline ends. CDR3 amino acids: CASSRENTDTQYF. DNA of the CDR3: TGTGCCAGCAGCCGGGAAAACACAGATACGCAGTATTTT.

The chain carries TRBV5-5 and TRBJ2-7, with D unclear. Germline loops: CDR1 SGHKS, CDR2 YYEKEE (reference sequence). CDR3 size: 15 residues. Trimming pared 0 bases from V and 3 bases from J, leaving 13 bases between. The CDR3 loop reads CASSLDPLSLYEQYF. CDR3 DNA sequence: TGTGCCAGCAGCTTGGATCCTCTGAGTCTCTACGAGCAGTACTTC. The entire variable domain, with the rest obtained from reference TRBV5-5 and TRBJ2-7, is as follows: DAGVTQSPTHLIKTRGQQVTLRCSPISGHKSVSWYQQVLGQGPQFIFQYYEKEERGRGNFPDRFSARQFPNYSSELNVNALLLGDSALYLCASSLDPLSLYEQYFGPGTRLTVT.

J is TRBJ2-1 and V is TRBV19; D may be TRBD1 (5 bases). The CDR3 is made up of 16 amino acids. Per germline, CDR1 LNHDA and CDR2 SQIVND (reference sequence). Deletions cut 1 base from V and 4 bases from J, with 14 bases between. CDR3 DNA sequence: TGTGCCAGTAGTATAGCCGTGGCCAGGGTGTACAATGAGCAGTTCTTC. Its translation: CASSIAVARVYNEQFF. Supplemented by reference TRBV19 and TRBJ2-1, the full variable domain reads DGGITQSPKYLFRKEGQNVTLSCEQNLNHDAMYWYRQDPGQGLRLIYYSQIVNDFQKGDIAEGYSVSREKKESFPLTVTSAQKNPTAFYLCASSIAVARVYNEQFFGPGTRLTVL.

This chain joins TRBV29-1 and TRBJ2-3; D is tentatively TRBD1 or TRBD2 (5 bases each). Trimming left V 5 bases short and J 4 bases short, with 13 bases between. CDR1 SQVTM and CDR2 ANQGSEA come from the germline V gene. The CDR3 is 13 amino acids. The CDR3 protein is CSVLPRGADTQYF. The CDR3 DNA reads TGCAGCGTTCTTCCCCGGGGCGCAGATACGCAGTATTTT.

The rearrangement uses TRBV19 and TRBJ2-5; possible D gene TRBD1, 5 bases. Germline values: CDR1 LNHDA, CDR2 SQIVND (reference sequence). V gave up 4 bases and J gave up 5 bases, with 17 bases separating them. There are 15 residues in the CDR3. The CDR3 spells CASSTRTYGAETQYF. The CDR3 DNA sequence: TGTGCCAGTAGTACTCGGACATACGGAGCGGAGACCCAGTACTTC. The whole variable domain, filled in from reference TRBV19 and TRBJ2-5, reads DGGITQSPKYLFRKEGQNVTLSCEQNLNHDAMYWYRQDPGQGLRLIYYSQIVNDFQKGDIAEGYSVSREKKESFPLTVTSAQKNPTAFYLCASSTRTYGAETQYFGPGTRLLVL.

The chain recombines TRBV5-4 with TRBJ2-1, with 7 bases matching TRBD2. The CDR3 is made up of 16 amino acids. Germline V gene sequence: CDR1 SGHNT, CDR2 YYREEE (reference sequence). Trimming at V came to 5 bases and at J to 1 base, leaving 9 bases not matched to a gene. Written as DNA, the CDR3 is TGTGCCAGCAGATACAAAGCGGGGATATCCTACAATGAGCAGTTCTTC. Its translation: CASRYKAGISYNEQFF.

The chain couples TRBV9 to TRBJ1-3; 8 bases line up with TRBD1. CDR3 length: 15 residues. Germline V lookup: CDR1 SGDLS, CDR2 YYNGEE. Unmatched junction bases numbered 3, after V lost 2 bases and J lost 2 bases. Here the CDR3 reads CASSVWTGPGNTIYF. The CDR3 region has the DNA TGTGCCAGCAGCGTTTGGACAGGGCCTGGAAACACCATATATTTT.

The chain employs TRBV20-1 and TRBJ2-7; no clear D. V lost 7 bases and J lost 3, with 10 bases in between. Germline CDR1 and CDR2: DFQATT and SNEGSKA (reference sequence). This CDR3 comprises 11 residues. The CDR3 loop reads CSVGNLYEQYF. The CDR3, as DNA: TGCAGTGTTGGCAATCTCTACGAGCAGTACTTC.

V usage is TRBV7-9 and J usage is TRBJ2-1, with D tentatively TRBD1 (6 bases). This CDR3 contains 15 residues. Germline assignment: CDR1 SEHNR and CDR2 FQNEAQ (reference sequence). V shed 5 bases and J shed 0 bases, with 11 bases lying between them. CDR3 coding DNA: TGTGCCAGCAGCCCAGGGGTGTTCTCCTACAATGAGCAGTTCTTC. This encodes CASSPGVFSYNEQFF. Using reference TRBV7-9 and TRBJ2-1 for the parts outside the CDR3, the full variable domain is DTGVSQNPRHKITKRGQNVTFRCDPISEHNRLYWYRQTLGQGPEFLTYFQNEAQLEKSRLLSDRFSAERPKGSFSTLEIQRTEQGDSAMYLCASSPGVFSYNEQFFGPGTRLTVL.